The 4 T cell receptor beta chains below were found in one sample sequenced in a study of glioma-infiltrating T cells after dendritic cell vaccination. Time point described: after dendritic cell vaccination, including at tumor progression/relapse. Assay used: immunoSEQ multiplex PCR; TCRdb lists only in-frame clones, some missing. The repertoire includes 85,000 or so clones, 85% of them detected once, and approximately 8% sits in the top ten. Source: blood, taken after dendritic cell vaccination. All receptors derive from a human donor with glioblastoma.

V is TRBV9 and J is TRBJ1-1, with 8 positions matching TRBD1. Germline loops: CDR1 SGDLS, CDR2 YYNGEE. V trimming: 1 base; J trimming: 11 bases; junction bases outside the gene matches: 16. This CDR3 comprises 16 residues. CDR3 nucleotides: TGTGCCAGCAGCGTATCGGGACAGGTTATCCCCTCTCCGGCTTTCTTT. It codes for CASSVSGQVIPSPAFF.

This chain uses TRBV7-6 with TRBJ2-2, with 8 bases aligning to TRBD1. Germline CDR1 reads SGHVS; CDR2 reads FNYEAQ. The CDR3 extends over 15 amino acids. Losses at the gene ends were 5 bases for V and 4 bases for J; bases not matched to a gene: 6. CDR3 nucleotides: TGTGCCAGCAGCCCAGGACAGGGACGCACCGGGGAGCTGTTTTTT. The encoded protein is CASSPGQGRTGELFF.

This clone was recorded once. The rearrangement joins TRBV7-7 to TRBJ2-1; D unclear. V lost 4 bases, J lost 0 bases, and 10 bases lay in between. Germline V gives CDR1 SSHAT, CDR2 FNYEAQ (reference sequence). The length of the CDR3 is 15 residues. CDR3 region: CASSSDPSSYNEQFF. CDR3 nucleotides: TGTGCCAGCAGCTCTGATCCGAGCTCCTACAATGAGCAGTTCTTC.

The chain couples TRBV30 to TRBJ1-1; D unresolved. This CDR3 is built from 13 residues. With 0 bases removed from V and 4 bases from J, the gap between germline ends came to 9 bases. Germline V gene data show CDR1 as GTSNPN and CDR2 as SVGIG (reference sequence). The CDR3 DNA is TGTGCCTGGAGTGTGAGGGTTGGCACTGAAGCTTTCTTT. Translated: CAWSVRVGTEAFF.